This TCR beta chain was identified during a study of HIV-infected patients and healthy controls. Study results and limitations: Size-matched repertoire data failed to replicate the apparent Gini index recovery after therapy in HIV-infected patients.

Whole blood was used without fractionation, so all unsorted peripheral T cells were included. This clonotype was counted between two and nine times. Its target is not known. cDNA was made from about 500 ng RNA using alpha and beta constant primers. Alpha and beta chain libraries were made separately by chain-specific third strand synthesis with multiplexing indices. Second strand DNA was synthesized using a primer at the SP2 site. A single record per CDR3 protein comes from TCRdb applying MiXCR to the 5' RACE reads. The sample includes about 18,000 distinct CDR3 sequences, 12% of them seen just once. Per germline, CDR1 SGHTS and CDR2 YDEGEE. Trimming at V came to 1 base and at J to 5 bases, leaving 5 bases not matched to a gene. The CDR3 is 15 residues long.

Specimen: blood. The chain is built from TRBV5-8 and TRBJ2-2, with TRBD2 matching over 7 bases. The receptor was derived from an adult in good health. This CDR3 is CASSLRVAGTGELFF. The DNA for the CDR3 is TGTGCCAGCAGCTTGCGGGTAGCGGGTACCGGGGAGCTGTTTTTT.